The clone carrying this T cell receptor beta chain has a handful of counts. Antigen unknown. The data derive from a study of cytomegalovirus exposure and HLA in healthy donors. Across the study: HLA-typed donors were the source of roughly 85 million unique TCRs held in an early data release. Study results and caveats: With further analysis later on, most CMV-associated TCR beta chains appeared HLA-restricted. In a later analysis, HLA-associated beta chains showed higher expansion and lower generation probabilities than comparable chains.

The PCR was carried out with 60 Vbeta primers and 13 Jbeta primers. Using immunoSEQ multiplex PCR, the repertoire was profiled, and TCRdb retains in-frame clones only, with some absent. The table lists 65,000 to 85,000 clones, about 88% of them singletons. V was clipped by 2 bases and J by 1 base, with 24 bases between them. Germline-derived CDR1 and CDR2 are SGHNT and YYREEE (reference sequence). This CDR3 region has 19 residues. The sequenced material came from PBMCs. The V call is TRBV5-4, the J call TRBJ1-1, with D perhaps matching TRBD1 (5 bases). The TCR sequence derives from a woman aged 45-59 years in good health and CMV-seronegative. The CDR3 is CASSFKHSGRGRGNTEAFF. The DNA for the CDR3 is TGTGCCAGCAGCTTTAAGCACTCAGGGAGGGGTCGGGGGAACACTGAAGCTTTCTTT.